One sample yielded the 17 T cell receptor beta chains listed below, sequenced in a study of shared clonotypes between healthy human individuals. Libraries were prepared by immunoSEQ multiplex PCR; TCRdb keeps only in-frame clonotypes and omits some of them. The data show about 450,000 clones, around 80% seen once. Sample: PBMCs. These receptors were taken from a woman aged 40-49 years in good health. Some clones in this sample may be carry-over from other donors' samples.

The rearrangement links TRBV28 to TRBJ2-7; D remains ambiguous. Germline lookup yields CDR1 MDHEN and CDR2 SYDVKM. This CDR3 contains 14 residues. The V end was cut by 5 bases, the J end by 2 bases, with 13 bases between. CDR3 nucleotide sequence: TGTGCCAGCAGTCGACCCCCGGTTACCTACGAGCAGTACTTC. Protein product: CASSRPPVTYEQYF. The full variable domain, rest sourced from reference TRBV28 and TRBJ2-7, is DVKVTQSSRYLVKRTGEKVFLECVQDMDHENMFWYRQDPGLGLRLIYFSYDVKMKEKGDIPEGYSVSREKKERFSLILESASTNQTSMYLCASSRPPVTYEQYFGPGTRLTVT.

This chain joins TRBV15 and TRBJ2-2, with 7 bases identical to TRBD2. The V segment lost 1 base and the J segment 7 bases; nucleotides outside the gene matches: 6. The CDR3 runs to 15 residues. Per germline, CDR1 LNHNV and CDR2 YYDKDF (reference sequence). The CDR3 DNA sequence: TGTGCCACCAGCAGAGTCCCGACTAGCATCGGGGAGCTGTTTTTT. Translation gives CATSRVPTSIGELFF.

This chain links TRBV18 with TRBJ2-3; D is uncertain. The CDR3 covers 12 residues. Trimming removed 2 bases at V and 4 bases at J, with 4 bases between. Germline values: CDR1 KGHSH, CDR2 LQKENI. The CDR3 nucleotides are TGTGCCAGCTCACCAGGGCCAGATACGCAGTATTTT. Translation: CASSPGPDTQYF.

This sequence joins TRBV2 and TRBJ2-1, with 11 bases matching TRBD2. The V and J ends lost 5 bases and 4 bases, in that order; junction bases with no gene match: 4. The CDR3 has 15 amino acids. Germline-derived CDR1 and CDR2 are SNHLY and FYNNEI. The CDR3 protein is CASSLGLAEYNEQFF. The CDR3 DNA follows: TGTGCCAGCAGTTTGGGACTAGCGGAGTACAATGAGCAGTTCTTC.

The chain recombines TRBV11-2 with TRBJ2-1, with TRBD2 matching over 10 bases. V gave up 2 bases and J gave up 8 bases; unmatched junction bases: 12. This CDR3 has 17 residues. The germline CDR1 and CDR2 sequences are SGHAT and FQNNGV. This chain's CDR3 is CASSLTRTSGLDDEQFF. CDR3 nucleotide sequence: TGTGCCAGCAGCTTAACTAGGACTAGCGGTCTAGACGATGAGCAGTTCTTC.

This chain joins TRBV4-2 and TRBJ2-3; 7 bases agree with TRBD2. The V gene end was trimmed by 4 bases and the J gene end by 4 bases; junction bases not matched to a gene: 14. The CDR3 sequence is 17 residues long. Germline V CDR1 and CDR2: LGHNA, YNFKEQ. Written as DNA, the CDR3 is TGTGCCAGCAGCCCCTCTCGGACTAGAGTCGCGGCAGATACGCAGTATTTT. This encodes CASSPSRTRVAADTQYF.

Notes on this clone: A far larger clone is one nucleotide away, so this likely arose from a read error. This specimen includes other DNA sequences encoding the same CDR3. The chain recombines TRBV30 with TRBJ1-2, with TRBD1 identical over 7 bases. There are 16 residues in the CDR3. Per germline, CDR1 GTSNPN and CDR2 SVGIG (reference sequence). The CDR3 sequence is CAWSVNPQGTHYGYTF. The CDR3 coding sequence is TGTGCCTGGAGTGTCAACCCACAGGGGACTCACTACGGCTACACCTTC.

The J gene is TRBJ2-1, the V gene TRBV29-1; TRBD2 is a possible D gene (6 bases). The CDR3 extends over 14 amino acids. Germline V gene lookup returns CDR1 SQVTM and CDR2 ANQGSEA. V lost 4 bases, J lost 7 bases, and 17 bases lay in between. The CDR3 region has the DNA TGCAGCGTTGCAGGCGGGAACCTAGGAAATGAGCAGTTCTTC. Translated, it gives CSVAGGNLGNEQFF.

The chain joins TRBV7-7 to TRBJ2-7, with 8 bases matching TRBD1. The CDR3 sequence is 15 residues long. Unmatched junction bases numbered 7, after V lost 1 base and J lost 5 bases. Per the germline V gene, CDR1 is SSHAT and CDR2 is FNYEAQ (reference sequence). CDR3 region: CASSLGGTGPNEQYF. CDR3 bases: TGTGCCAGCAGCTTAGGTGGGACAGGTCCCAACGAGCAGTACTTC.

The chain recombines TRBV7-9 with TRBJ2-1; 8 bases fit TRBD2. The CDR3 has 13 residues. Germline CDR1 SEHNR, CDR2 FQNEAQ (reference sequence). The CDR3 DNA sequence: TGTGGCTTAACTAGCGGCCTAAACAATGAGCAGTTCTTC. The encoded protein is CGLTSGLNNEQFF.

The chain couples TRBV6-5 to TRBJ2-7; 8 bases agree with TRBD2. The CDR3 totals 15 residues. The ends lost 6 bases at V and 0 bases at J; junction bases unmatched: 7. Germline V gene data show CDR1 as MNHEY and CDR2 as SVGAGI. The CDR3 protein is CASRRTSGGSYEQYF. The CDR3, as DNA: TGTGCCAGCAGGCGAACTAGCGGAGGCTCCTACGAGCAGTACTTC.

In regard to this clone: Other DNA sequences of this sample code for an identical CDR3. V usage is TRBV5-1 and J usage is TRBJ1-3; a possible D gene is TRBD1 (5 bases). The CDR3 has 16 residues. Germline CDR1 and CDR2: SGHRS and YFSETQ. Trimming removed 0 bases from V and 4 bases from J, with 14 bases in between. The chain's CDR3 is CASSLGGTGSGNTIYF. The CDR3 DNA follows: TGCGCCAGCAGCTTGGGGGGCACGGGGTCAGGAAACACCATATATTTT.

This clone appeared once. The chain joins TRBV7-8 to TRBJ1-4; 9 bases map to TRBD1. The CDR3 sequence is 13 residues long. Germline lookup yields CDR1 SGHVS and CDR2 FQNEAQ. J gave up 8 bases and V 5 bases, and 3 bases lay outside the gene matches. CDR3 bases: TGTGCCAGCAGCAGACAGGGGGACGAAAAACTGTTTTTT. Its protein product is CASSRQGDEKLFF.

The chain joins TRBV7-2 to TRBJ2-1; unclear D gene. CDR1 and CDR2 (germline): SGHTA, FQGNSA. This CDR3 is 11 amino acids long. V was cut by 2 bases and J by 9 bases, with 5 bases left in between. As DNA, the CDR3 is TGTGCCAGCAGCTTATCTGCTGAGCAGTTCTTC. This sequence encodes CASSLSAEQFF.

The chain has TRBV7-9 and TRBJ2-3, with D possibly being TRBD1 (5 bases). This CDR3 is built from 15 residues. The V end was cut by 3 bases, the J end by 2 bases, with 12 bases between. Germline CDR1 and CDR2: SEHNR and FQNEAQ (reference sequence). CDR3 residues: CASSFGKGYTDTQYF. CDR3 in DNA: TGTGCCAGCAGCTTCGGAAAGGGGTACACAGATACGCAGTATTTT. The whole variable domain, filled in from reference TRBV7-9 and TRBJ2-3, reads DTGVSQNPRHKITKRGQNVTFRCDPISEHNRLYWYRQTLGQGPEFLTYFQNEAQLEKSRLLSDRFSAERPKGSFSTLEIQRTEQGDSAMYLCASSFGKGYTDTQYFGPGTRLTVL.

The V and J genes are TRBV28 and TRBJ2-1; weak D call: TRBD2 (6 bases). The CDR3 is 20 amino acids. CDR1 is MDHEN and CDR2 is SYDVKM in the germline V gene. The V gene lost 0 bases and the J gene lost 2 bases, with 23 bases spanning the gap. CDR3 loop: CASSLWQLKEGSSAYNEQFF. CDR3 bases: TGTGCCAGCAGTTTATGGCAGCTGAAGGAGGGTAGTTCGGCCTACAATGAGCAGTTCTTC.

The chain couples TRBV9 to TRBJ1-3; D is unclear. Germline V gene data show CDR1 as SGDLS and CDR2 as YYNGEE. The CDR3 extends over 16 amino acids. V gave up 3 bases and J gave up 0 bases, with 13 bases separating them. The CDR3 bases are TGTGCCAGCAGCGCACGGACGGGTAGCTCTGGAAACACCATATATTTT. Amino acid sequence: CASSARTGSSGNTIYF.